The clone carrying this TCR beta chain was picked up many times. Antigen unknown. TCRdb itself ran the 5' RACE reads through MiXCR, one entry per CDR3 protein. The sample holds approximately 340,000 distinct CDR3 sequences, roughly 14% seen once. The sample originates from a study of CD8 T cells in ankylosing spondylitis. Notes on the study in general: In ankylosing spondylitis patients, matched synovial fluid reportedly showed significant enrichment of disease-linked clones. Earlier literature documents some of the motif variants in reactive arthritis synovial fluid and blood.

Germline CDR1 reads MNHEY; CDR2 reads SMNVEV (reference sequence). There are 13 residues in the CDR3. V was pared by 8 bases and J by 0 bases, with 11 bases between. The rearrangement joins TRBV27 to TRBJ2-7; D is ambiguous. This receptor was identified in a male donor with ankylosing spondylitis or in good health (not recorded which). Source material: blood, either unsorted or a sorted T cell fraction (not recorded which). The CDR3 DNA is TGTGCCAGCGCCCAGGAACTCTCCTACGAGCAGTACTTC. Its translation is CASAQELSYEQYF.